These T cell receptor beta chains were read from a single sample in a study of T cell responses to AZD1222 COVID-19 vaccine. Sequencing used immunoSEQ multiplex PCR; TCRdb keeps in-frame clones, though not all of them. The sample lists about 90,000 clones, approximately 89% occurring once. Sequenced material: peripheral blood, taken on day 0 of MenACWY control vaccination. The receptors were sampled from an adult in good health. CDR3s include the opening cysteine and the closing phenylalanine or tryptophan.

>TRBV6-2/TRBV6-3|TRBJ2-7
CASSPNGQGSYEQYF
>TRBV7-9|TRBJ1-2
CASSPGQGAFYGYTF
>TRBV3-1/TRBV3-2|TRBJ1-6
CASSQVGYNSPLHF
>TRBV5-1|TRBJ1-4
CASSFGQGQEKLFF
>TRBV3-1/TRBV3-2|TRBJ1-5
CASSRGRVNQPQHF
>TRBV20-1|TRBJ2-5
CSAREGTQYF
>TRBV11-3|TRBJ2-1
CASSLGLEQFF
>TRBV19|TRBJ1-5
CASSLGGGPNQPQHF
>TRBV5-1|TRBJ2-7
CASRKDGAYEQYF
>TRBV27|TRBJ1-2
CASYTNRGGYTF
>TRBV27|TRBJ1-6
CASSLVPAGLNSPLHF
>TRBV7-2|TRBJ2-1
CASSPIPAGYNEQFF
>TRBV6-2/TRBV6-3|TRBJ1-5
CASSPTQGVNQPQHF
>TRBV15|TRBJ1-3
CATSKDLGGTGNTIYF
>TRBV28|TRBJ1-1
CASSLWQGGNTEAFF
>TRBV4-2|TRBJ1-3
CASSQQPTGTGNTIYF
>TRBV19|TRBJ2-2
CASRGTGELFF
>TRBV6-5|TRBJ1-2
CASSFIVGSSNYGYTF
>TRBV10-1|TRBJ2-1
CASSGRTSPYNEQFF
>TRBV5-4|TRBJ1-2
CASSLAGGGGNSYGYTF
>TRBV12-3/TRBV12-4|TRBJ2-1
CASSFFNEQFF
>TRBV28|TRBJ1-1
CASSPLAGMGNTEAFF
>TRBV11-2|TRBJ2-3
CASSSWTSADGDTQYF
>TRBV7-2|TRBJ1-3
CASSRRGDSGNTIYF
>TRBV6-2/TRBV6-3|TRBJ1-2
CASSEDRGRLDGYTF
>TRBV5-5|TRBJ2-7
CASSLLWGWEQYF
>TRBV4-3|TRBJ2-2
CASSQDSGQGVANTGELFF
>TRBV19|TRBJ1-6
CASSEPGLGGGNSPLHF
>TRBV6-5|TRBJ1-2
CASSRGTGGSYTF
>TRBV11-2|TRBJ1-2
CASSLDTGNYGYTF
>TRBV12-2|TRBJ2-7
CASRLISSWYF
>TRBV6-2/TRBV6-3|TRBJ1-6
CASSQVYNSPLHF
>TRBV28|TRBJ2-7
CASTNLYEQYF
>TRBV18|TRBJ1-3
CASSPGQGATGNTIYF
>TRBV19|TRBJ1-5
CASSSGTGSNQPQHF
>TRBV16|TRBJ2-3
CASSQNPPGADTQYF
>TRBV15|TRBJ2-7
CATSRGGEPYEQYF
>TRBV9|TRBJ2-7
CASSQGTGGDSYEQYF
>TRBV7-8|TRBJ2-7
CASSPTDYEQYF
>TRBV5-1|TRBJ2-3
CASSLEWGRKSTDTQYF
>TRBV27|TRBJ2-1
CASSTLNEQFF
>TRBV27|TRBJ1-5
CASSLFAGTGMQPQHF
>TRBV28|TRBJ2-6
CASSPLGQGANVLTF
>TRBV28|TRBJ1-4
CASLPGGDEKLFF
>TRBV3-1/TRBV3-2|TRBJ1-1
CASSRGQMNTEAFF